This T cell receptor beta chain is drawn from a study of T cells in Graves' hyperthyroidism and ophthalmopathy. Study in general: Sampling of peripheral blood happened at initial diagnosis, prior to any treatment. Study-wide results and caveats: Ophthalmopathy, as predicted by the model, came a median 6.5 months after the prediction. Blood also showed most of the thyroid clonotypes that were expanded above 0.001.

The authors took PBMCs from over 8.5 ml fresh peripheral blood. To note about this clonotype: Its antigen is still unknown.

Researchers amplified the TCR beta CDR3 regions from RNA transcripts. When the TCR CDR3 underwent first-round RT-PCR, the HTBI primer set was used. MiXCR was run by TCRdb on the multiplex PCR reads, yielding one entry per CDR3 protein. The sample shows more than 300,000 distinct CDR3 sequences, more than 11% of them seen only once. The germline V gene has CDR1 DFQATT and CDR2 SNEGSKA (reference sequence). With V trimmed by 5 bases and J by 7 bases, 11 bases remained unmatched. The CDR3 has 15 residues. Input material: blood. The chain links TRBV20-1 to TRBJ2-1; 10 bases are shared with TRBD2. The sequence was collected from a woman between 25 and 40 years old with Graves' hyperthyroidism. In nucleotides, the CDR3 is TGCAGTGCTTCAAAACCAGCGGGAGGGCCTAATGAGCAGTTCTTC. Protein product: CSASKPAGGPNEQFF.